The rows below give T cell receptor beta chains drawn from one sample of a study of shared clonotypes between healthy human individuals. The assay was immunoSEQ multiplex PCR, and TCRdb's table has in-frame clones only and misses some. Counted here are about 2.3 million clones, roughly 93% occurring once; the ten biggest clones make up 0.39%. Sequencing used naive CD4+ T cells from PBMCs. The receptor set was obtained from a man younger than 35 in good health. Some clones in this sample may be carry-over from other donors' samples. Both conserved end residues are part of each CDR3. Fields, in order: J gene, V gene, CDR3 protein.

TRBJ2-1 TRBV11-2 CASSSAGLAFNEQFF
TRBJ1-1 TRBV19 CASSMGGRAFF
TRBJ1-5 TRBV11-2 CASSGVSNQPQHF
TRBJ1-1 TRBV9 CASSVDYPHTEAFF
TRBJ1-2 TRBV5-5 CASSRIAGDLNYGYTF
TRBJ1-5 TRBV19 CASATRNTNSNQPQHF
TRBJ1-2 TRBV6-1 CASPPDRSLYGYTF
TRBJ2-7 TRBV28 CASAVTEAPGLYEQYF
TRBJ2-5 TRBV12-5 CASGLGLAVDQETQYF
TRBJ1-5 TRBV28 CASSPIGATGGGQPQHF
TRBJ2-7 TRBV7-3 CASSSGTSGSTEQYF
TRBJ2-1 TRBV5-1 CASSPDGYYYNEQFF
TRBJ1-5 TRBV28 CASSSGQGEQPQHF
TRBJ2-7 TRBV28 CASRLRWGDSYEQYF
TRBJ1-1 TRBV5-8 CASSFRGHTEAFF
TRBJ2-7 TRBV27 CASSSSVGVYEQYF
TRBJ2-5 TRBV27 CASSLNRARQETQYF
TRBJ2-5 TRBV5-1 CASSWGNQETQYF
TRBJ1-2 TRBV27 CASSLELWDRLRLGYGYTF
TRBJ1-1 TRBV9 CASSVAGETTEAFF
TRBJ2-7 TRBV5-1 CATGKDSSYEQYF
TRBJ2-1 TRBV21-1 CASSKVGPLAEVVIGSYNEQFF
TRBJ1-4 TRBV4-1 CASSQDLLVREKLFF
TRBJ2-6 TRBV6-1 CASRSRSSGANVLTF
TRBJ1-1 TRBV2 CASMVQGQAGSEAFF
TRBJ2-1 TRBV5-3 CARSSNRTSVVPYNEQFF
TRBJ1-2 TRBV9 CASSVEGSPGFGYTF
TRBJ2-2 TRBV2 CASKTFQTAGELFF
TRBJ1-1 TRBV6-1 CASSKRDSTLRAFF
TRBJ2-7 TRBV11-1 CASSRTSGRALLNEQYF
TRBJ1-2 TRBV6-5 CASSKQGFYGYTF
TRBJ2-1 TRBV2 CASKTSGNRYEQFF
TRBJ1-3 TRBV18 CASSPDRVGNTIYF
TRBJ2-2 TRBV4-3 CASSQRTSGRGGELFF
TRBJ1-5 TRBV6-6 CASIRGEGNNQPQHF
TRBJ2-7 TRBV4-1 CASSSETSGEQYF
TRBJ2-2 TRBV11-2 CASSSRAGPSSTGELFF
TRBJ2-3 TRBV4-1 CASSQGPYTQYF
TRBJ1-3 TRBV27 CASSLRRGFSGNTIYF
TRBJ2-7 TRBV6-1 CASADTNNYEQYF
TRBJ2-5 TRBV28 CASSLPRAQGTKETQYF